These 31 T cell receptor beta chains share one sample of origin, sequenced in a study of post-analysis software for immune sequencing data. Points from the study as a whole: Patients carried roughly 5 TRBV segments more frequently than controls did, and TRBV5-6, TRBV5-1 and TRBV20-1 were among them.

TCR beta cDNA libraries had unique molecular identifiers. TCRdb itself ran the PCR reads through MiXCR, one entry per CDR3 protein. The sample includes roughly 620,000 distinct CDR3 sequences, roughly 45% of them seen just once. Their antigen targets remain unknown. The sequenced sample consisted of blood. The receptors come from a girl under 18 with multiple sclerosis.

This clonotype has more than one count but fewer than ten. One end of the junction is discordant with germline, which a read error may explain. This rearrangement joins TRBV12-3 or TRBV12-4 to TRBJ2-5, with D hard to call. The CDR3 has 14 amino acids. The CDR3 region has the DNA TGTGCCAGTAGTTTAGGTGGTCAGTCAGAGACCCAGTACTTC. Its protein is CASSLGGQSETQYF.

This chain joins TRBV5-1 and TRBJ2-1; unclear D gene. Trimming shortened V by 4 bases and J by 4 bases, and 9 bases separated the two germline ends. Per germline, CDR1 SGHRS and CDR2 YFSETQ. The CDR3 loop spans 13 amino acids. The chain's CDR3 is CASSPDHYNEQFF. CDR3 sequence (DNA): TGCGCCAGCAGCCCGGACCATTACAATGAGCAGTTCTTC. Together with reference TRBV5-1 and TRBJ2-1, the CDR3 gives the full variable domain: KAGVTQTPRYLIKTRGQQVTLSCSPISGHRSVSWYQQTPGQGLQFLFEYFSETQRNKGNFPGRFSGRQFSNSRSEMNVSTLELGDSALYLCASSPDHYNEQFFGPGTRLTVL.

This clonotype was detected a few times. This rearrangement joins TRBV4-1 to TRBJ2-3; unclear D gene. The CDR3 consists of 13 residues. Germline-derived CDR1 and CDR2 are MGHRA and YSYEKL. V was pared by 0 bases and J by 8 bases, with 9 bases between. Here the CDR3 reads CASSQDQPSTQYF. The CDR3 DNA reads TGCGCCAGCAGCCAAGACCAGCCCAGTACGCAGTATTTT.

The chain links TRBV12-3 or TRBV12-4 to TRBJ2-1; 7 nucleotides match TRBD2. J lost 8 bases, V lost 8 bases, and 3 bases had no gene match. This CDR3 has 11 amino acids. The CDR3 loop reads CASGRAYEQFF. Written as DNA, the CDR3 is TGTGCCAGCGGGAGGGCCTATGAGCAGTTCTTC.

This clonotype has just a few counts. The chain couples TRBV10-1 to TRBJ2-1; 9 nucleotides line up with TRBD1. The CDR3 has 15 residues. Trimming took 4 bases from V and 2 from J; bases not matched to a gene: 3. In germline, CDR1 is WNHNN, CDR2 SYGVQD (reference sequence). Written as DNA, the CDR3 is TGCGCCAGCAGTGGGGGACAGGGACCCTACAATGAGCAGTTCTTC. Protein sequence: CASSGGQGPYNEQFF.

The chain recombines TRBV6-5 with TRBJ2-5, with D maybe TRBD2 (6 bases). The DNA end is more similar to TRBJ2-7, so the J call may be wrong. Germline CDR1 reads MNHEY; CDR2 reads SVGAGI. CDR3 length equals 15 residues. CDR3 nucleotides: TGTGCCAGCAGCCTGGGAACGGGAGCCTCACCCGAGCAGTACTTC. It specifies CASSLGTGASPEQYF.

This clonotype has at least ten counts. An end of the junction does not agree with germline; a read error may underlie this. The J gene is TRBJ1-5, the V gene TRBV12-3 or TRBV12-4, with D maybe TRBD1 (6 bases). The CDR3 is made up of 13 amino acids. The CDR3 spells CASSLSGDQPQHF. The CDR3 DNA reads TGCGCCAGCAGCCTCTCAGGGGATCAGCCCCAGCATTTT.

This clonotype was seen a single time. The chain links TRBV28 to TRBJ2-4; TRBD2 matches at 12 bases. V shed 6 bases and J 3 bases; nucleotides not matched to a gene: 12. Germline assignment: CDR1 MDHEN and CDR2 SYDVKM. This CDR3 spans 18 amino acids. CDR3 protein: CASSPSGRAGLGKNIQYF. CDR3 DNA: TGTGCCAGCAGCCCTAGCGGGAGGGCCGGTTTAGGCAAAAACATTCAGTACTTC.

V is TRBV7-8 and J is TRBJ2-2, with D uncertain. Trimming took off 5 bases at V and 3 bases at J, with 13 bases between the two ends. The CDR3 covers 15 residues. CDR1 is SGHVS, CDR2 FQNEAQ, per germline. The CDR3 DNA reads TGTGCCAGCAGCCCGCGCGAGCTTCACACCGGGGAGCTGTTTTTT. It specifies CASSPRELHTGELFF.

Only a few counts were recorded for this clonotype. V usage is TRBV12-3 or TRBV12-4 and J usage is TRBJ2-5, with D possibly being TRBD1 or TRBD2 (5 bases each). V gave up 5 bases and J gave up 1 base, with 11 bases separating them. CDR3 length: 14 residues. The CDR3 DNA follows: TGTGCCAGCAGTGCGGACGGGACCCAAGAGACCCAGTACTTC. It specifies CASSADGTQETQYF.

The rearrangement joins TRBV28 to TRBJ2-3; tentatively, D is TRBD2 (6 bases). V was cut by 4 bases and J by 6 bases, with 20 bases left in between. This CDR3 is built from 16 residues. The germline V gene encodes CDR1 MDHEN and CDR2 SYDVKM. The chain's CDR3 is CASSYDGTARGDTQYF. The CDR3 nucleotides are TGTGCCAGCAGTTACGACGGGACTGCCCGAGGTGATACGCAGTATTTT.

CDR3 region: CAISDGGTEAQYF. CDR3 nucleotide sequence: TGTGCCATCAGTGATGGGGGGACAGAAGCGCAGTATTTT. The chain is built from TRBV10-3 and TRBJ2-3; possibly TRBD1 for D (7 bases). The CDR3 length is 13 residues. CDR1 is ENHRY, CDR2 SYGVKD, per germline. The V end lost 3 bases, the J end lost 10 bases, and 14 bases lay between the germline ends.

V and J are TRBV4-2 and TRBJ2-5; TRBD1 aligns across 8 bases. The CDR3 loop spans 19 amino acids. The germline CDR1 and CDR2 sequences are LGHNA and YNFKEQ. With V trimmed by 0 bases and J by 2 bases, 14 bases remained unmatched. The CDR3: CASSQDFTGRGRRQETQYF. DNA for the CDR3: TGTGCCAGCAGCCAAGATTTTACCGGCAGGGGGCGTAGACAAGAGACCCAGTACTTC.

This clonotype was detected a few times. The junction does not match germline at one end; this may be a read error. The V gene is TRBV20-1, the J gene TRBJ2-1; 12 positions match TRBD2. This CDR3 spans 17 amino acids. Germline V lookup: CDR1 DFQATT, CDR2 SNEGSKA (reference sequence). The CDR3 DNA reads TGCAGTGCTAGAGGCACTAGCGGGAGGAATAACTACGATGAGCAGTTCTTC. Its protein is CSARGTSGRNNYDEQFF.

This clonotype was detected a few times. DNA of the CDR3: TGTGCCAGCAGCTCAACTAGCGGGAAAAAGCAGTTCTTC. This sequence encodes CASSSTSGKKQFF. The chain combines TRBV7-6 with TRBJ2-1; 10 bases map to TRBD2. Germline lookup yields CDR1 SGHVS and CDR2 FNYEAQ. The CDR3 loop spans 13 amino acids. The junction had 5 bases not matched to a gene; V was cut back by 4 bases and J by 11 bases.

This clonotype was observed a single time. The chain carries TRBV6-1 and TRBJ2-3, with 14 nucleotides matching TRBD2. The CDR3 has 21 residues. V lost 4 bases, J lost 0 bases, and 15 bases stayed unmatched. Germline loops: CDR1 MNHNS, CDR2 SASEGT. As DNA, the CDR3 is TGTGCCAGCAGTGGAGTACAGGGACTAGCGGGGGCCTATTCTAGCACAGATACGCAGTATTTT. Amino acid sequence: CASSGVQGLAGAYSSTDTQYF.

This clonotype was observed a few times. In DNA form, the CDR3 reads TGTGCCAGCAGCGATTGGACTAGGATAGGCACAGATACGCAGTATTTT. Residues: CASSDWTRIGTDTQYF. The rearrangement joins TRBV7-8 to TRBJ2-3; 7 nucleotides agree with TRBD2. Germline V gene sequence: CDR1 SGHVS, CDR2 FQNEAQ. V gave up 5 bases and J gave up 1 base; unmatched junction bases: 9. The CDR3 loop spans 16 amino acids.

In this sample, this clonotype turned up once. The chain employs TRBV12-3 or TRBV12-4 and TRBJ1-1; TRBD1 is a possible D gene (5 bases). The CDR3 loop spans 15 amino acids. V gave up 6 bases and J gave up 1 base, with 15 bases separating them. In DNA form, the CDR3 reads TGTGCCAGCAGGGTGGGGGGAGGTTCGAACACTGAAGCTTTCTTT. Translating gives CASRVGGGSNTEAFF.

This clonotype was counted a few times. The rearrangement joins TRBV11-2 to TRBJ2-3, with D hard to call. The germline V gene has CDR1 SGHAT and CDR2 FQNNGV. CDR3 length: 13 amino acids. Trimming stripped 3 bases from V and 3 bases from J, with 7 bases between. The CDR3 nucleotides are TGTGCCAGCAGCTTGAGTTGGACAGATACGCAGTATTTT. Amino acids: CASSLSWTDTQYF.

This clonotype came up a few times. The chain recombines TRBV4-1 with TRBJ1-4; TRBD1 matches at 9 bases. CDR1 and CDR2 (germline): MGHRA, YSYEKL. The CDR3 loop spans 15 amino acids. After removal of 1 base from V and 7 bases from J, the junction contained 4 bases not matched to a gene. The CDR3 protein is CASSQVGTGSEKLFF. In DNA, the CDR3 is TGCGCCAGCAGCCAAGTGGGGACAGGGAGTGAAAAACTGTTTTTT.

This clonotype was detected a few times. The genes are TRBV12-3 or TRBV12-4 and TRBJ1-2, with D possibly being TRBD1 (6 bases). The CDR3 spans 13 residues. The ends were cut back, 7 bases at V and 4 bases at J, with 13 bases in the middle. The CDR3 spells CASTSGGAYGYTF. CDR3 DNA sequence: TGTGCCAGCACCTCTGGGGGGGCCTATGGCTACACCTTC.

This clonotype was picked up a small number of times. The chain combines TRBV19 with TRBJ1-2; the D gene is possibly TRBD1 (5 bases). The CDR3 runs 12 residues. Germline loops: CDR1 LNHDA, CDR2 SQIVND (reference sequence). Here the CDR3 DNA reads TGTGCGTCTTGGGGCTTTGAATATGGCTACACCTTC. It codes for CASWGFEYGYTF. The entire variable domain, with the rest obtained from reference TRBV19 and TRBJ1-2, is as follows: DGGITQSPKYLFRKEGQNVTLSCEQNLNHDAMYWYRQDPGQGLRLIYYSQIVNDFQKGDIAEGYSVSREKKESFPLTVTSAQKNPTAFYLCASWGFEYGYTFGSGTRLTVV.

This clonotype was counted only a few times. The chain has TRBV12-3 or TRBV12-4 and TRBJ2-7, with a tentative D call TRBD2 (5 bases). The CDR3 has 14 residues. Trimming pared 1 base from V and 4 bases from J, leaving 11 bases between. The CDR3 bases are TGTGCCAGCAGTTTAGGGCTAGCAGATTACGAGCAGTACTTC. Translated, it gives CASSLGLADYEQYF.

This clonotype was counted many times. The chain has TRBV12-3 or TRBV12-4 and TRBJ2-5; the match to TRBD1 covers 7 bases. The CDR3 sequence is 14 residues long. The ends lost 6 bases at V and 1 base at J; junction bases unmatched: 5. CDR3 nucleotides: TGTGCCAGCAGACAACGACAGGGCCAAGAGACCCAGTACTTC. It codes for CASRQRQGQETQYF.

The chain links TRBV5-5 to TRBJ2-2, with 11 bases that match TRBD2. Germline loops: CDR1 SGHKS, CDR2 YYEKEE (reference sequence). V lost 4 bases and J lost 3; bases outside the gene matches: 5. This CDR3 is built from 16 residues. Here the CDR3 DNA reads TGTGCCAGCAGCGCTACTAGCGGGGGTTACACCGGGGAGCTGTTTTTT. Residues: CASSATSGGYTGELFF. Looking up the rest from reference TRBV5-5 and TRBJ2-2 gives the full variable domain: DAGVTQSPTHLIKTRGQQVTLRCSPISGHKSVSWYQQVLGQGPQFIFQYYEKEERGRGNFPDRFSARQFPNYSSELNVNALLLGDSALYLCASSATSGGYTGELFFGEGSRLTVL.

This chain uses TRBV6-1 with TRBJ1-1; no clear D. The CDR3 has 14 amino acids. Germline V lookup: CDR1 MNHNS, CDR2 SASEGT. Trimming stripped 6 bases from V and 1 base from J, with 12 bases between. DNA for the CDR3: TGTGCCAGCAGCCGGCCGGGGTCGAACACTGAAGCTTTCTTT. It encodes CASSRPGSNTEAFF.

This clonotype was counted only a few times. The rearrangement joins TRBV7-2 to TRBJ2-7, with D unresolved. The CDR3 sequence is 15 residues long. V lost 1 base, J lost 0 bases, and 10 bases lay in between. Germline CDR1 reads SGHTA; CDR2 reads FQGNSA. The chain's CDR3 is CASSLEWLSSYEQYF. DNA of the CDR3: TGTGCCAGCAGCTTAGAATGGCTCAGCTCCTACGAGCAGTACTTC.

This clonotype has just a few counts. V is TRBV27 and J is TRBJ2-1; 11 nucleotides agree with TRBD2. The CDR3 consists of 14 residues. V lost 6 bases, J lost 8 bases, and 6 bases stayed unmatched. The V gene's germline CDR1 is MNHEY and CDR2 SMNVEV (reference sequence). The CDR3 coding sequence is TGTGCCAGCAGCGAGACTAGCGGGAAATATGAGCAGTTCTTC. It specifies CASSETSGKYEQFF.

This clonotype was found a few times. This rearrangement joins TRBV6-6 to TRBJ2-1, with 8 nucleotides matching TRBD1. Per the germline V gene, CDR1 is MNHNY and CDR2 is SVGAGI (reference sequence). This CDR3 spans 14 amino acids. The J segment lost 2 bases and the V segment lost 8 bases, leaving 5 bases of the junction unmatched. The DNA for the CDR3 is TGTGCCAGCGGGAAGACAGGGGCCTACAATGAGCAGTTCTTC. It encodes CASGKTGAYNEQFF.

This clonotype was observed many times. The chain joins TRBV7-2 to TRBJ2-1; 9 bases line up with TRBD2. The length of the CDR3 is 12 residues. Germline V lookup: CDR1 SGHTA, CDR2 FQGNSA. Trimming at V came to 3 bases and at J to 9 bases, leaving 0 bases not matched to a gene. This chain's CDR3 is CASSLREGEQFF. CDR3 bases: TGTGCCAGCAGCTTGCGGGAGGGTGAGCAGTTCTTC.

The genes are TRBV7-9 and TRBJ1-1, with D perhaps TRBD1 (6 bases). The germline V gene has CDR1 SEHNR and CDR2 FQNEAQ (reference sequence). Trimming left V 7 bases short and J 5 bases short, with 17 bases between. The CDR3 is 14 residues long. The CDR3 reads CASNQGGGATEAFF. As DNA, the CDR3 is TGTGCCAGCAACCAAGGGGGTGGGGCGACTGAAGCTTTCTTT.